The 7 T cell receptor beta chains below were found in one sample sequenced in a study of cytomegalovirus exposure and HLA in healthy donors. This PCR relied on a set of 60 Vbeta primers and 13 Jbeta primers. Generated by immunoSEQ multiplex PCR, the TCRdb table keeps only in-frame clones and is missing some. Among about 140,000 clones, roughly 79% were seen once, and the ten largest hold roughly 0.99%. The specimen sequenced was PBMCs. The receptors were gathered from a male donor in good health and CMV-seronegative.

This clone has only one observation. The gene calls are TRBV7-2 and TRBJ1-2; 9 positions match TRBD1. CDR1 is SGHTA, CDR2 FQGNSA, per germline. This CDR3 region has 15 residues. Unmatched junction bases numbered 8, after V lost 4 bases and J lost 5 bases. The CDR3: CASSSGQGNRYGYTF. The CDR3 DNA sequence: TGTGCCAGCAGCTCCGGACAGGGGAATAGGTATGGCTACACCTTC.

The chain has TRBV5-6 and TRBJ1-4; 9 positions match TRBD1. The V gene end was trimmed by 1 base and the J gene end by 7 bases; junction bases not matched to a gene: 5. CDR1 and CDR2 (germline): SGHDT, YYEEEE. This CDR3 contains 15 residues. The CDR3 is CASSLSTGGFEKLFF. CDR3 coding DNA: TGTGCCAGCAGCTTGAGCACAGGGGGCTTTGAAAAACTGTTTTTT.

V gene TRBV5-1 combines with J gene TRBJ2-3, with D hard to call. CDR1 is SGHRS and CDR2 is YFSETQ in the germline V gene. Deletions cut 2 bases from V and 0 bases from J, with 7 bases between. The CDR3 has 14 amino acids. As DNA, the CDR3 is TGCGCCAGCAGCTTTGTCAAAAGCACAGATACGCAGTATTTT. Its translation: CASSFVKSTDTQYF.

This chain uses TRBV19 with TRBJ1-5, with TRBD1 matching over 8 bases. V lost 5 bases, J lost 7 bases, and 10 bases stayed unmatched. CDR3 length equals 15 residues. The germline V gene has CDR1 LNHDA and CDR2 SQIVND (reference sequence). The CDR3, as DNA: TGTGCCAGTAGTTTTCACCAACAGGGGGAACAGCCCCAGCATTTT. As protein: CASSFHQQGEQPQHF. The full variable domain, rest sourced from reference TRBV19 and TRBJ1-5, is DGGITQSPKYLFRKEGQNVTLSCEQNLNHDAMYWYRQDPGQGLRLIYYSQIVNDFQKGDIAEGYSVSREKKESFPLTVTSAQKNPTAFYLCASSFHQQGEQPQHFGDGTRLSIL.

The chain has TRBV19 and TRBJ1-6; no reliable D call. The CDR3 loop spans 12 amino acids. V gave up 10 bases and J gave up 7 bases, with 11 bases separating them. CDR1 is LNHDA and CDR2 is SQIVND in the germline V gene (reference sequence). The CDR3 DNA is TGTGCCACAACCCCCGGGAATTCACCCCTCCACTTT. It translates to CATTPGNSPLHF.

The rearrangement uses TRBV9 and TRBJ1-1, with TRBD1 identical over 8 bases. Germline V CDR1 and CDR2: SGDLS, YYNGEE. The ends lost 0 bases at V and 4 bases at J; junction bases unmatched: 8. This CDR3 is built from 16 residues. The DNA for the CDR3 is TGTGCCAGCAGCGTAGGGGCAGGGGGCGCGGTCACTGAAGCTTTCTTT. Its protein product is CASSVGAGGAVTEAFF.

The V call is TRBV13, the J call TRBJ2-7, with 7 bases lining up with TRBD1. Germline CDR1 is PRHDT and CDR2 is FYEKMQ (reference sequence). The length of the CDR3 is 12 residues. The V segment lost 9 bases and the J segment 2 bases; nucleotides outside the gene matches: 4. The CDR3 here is CASGTDPYEQYF. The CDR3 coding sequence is TGTGCCAGTGGGACAGATCCCTACGAGCAGTACTTC. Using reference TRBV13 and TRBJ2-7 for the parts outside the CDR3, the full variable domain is AAGVIQSPRHLIKEKRETATLKCYPIPRHDTVYWYQQGPGQDPQFLISFYEKMQSDKGSIPDRFSAQQFSDYHSELNMSSLELGDSALYFCASGTDPYEQYFGPGTRLTVT.